This entry is about one T cell receptor beta chain. RNA, at about 0.45 to 1 ug, was reverse transcribed with random hexamers. TCRdb analysed the immunoSEQ multiplex PCR reads with MiXCR anew, one entry per CDR3 protein. Of some 200,000 distinct CDR3 sequences listed, 85% to 95% were seen once; the top ten hold 0.085% to 0.11%. This sample was included in a study of CD8 T cells in Susac syndrome. CDR3 length: 15 amino acids. Germline-derived CDR1 and CDR2 are KGHSH and LQKENI. The ends lost 3 bases at V and 5 bases at J; junction bases unmatched: 7. The sequence was obtained from a human donor in good health. The sample comprised CD4+ T cells from PBMCs. This chain links TRBV18 with TRBJ2-3; 8 positions match TRBD1. This CDR3 reads CASSPDSQGGDTQYF. The CDR3 DNA reads as TGTGCCAGCTCACCCGACTCACAGGGGGGAGATACGCAGTATTTT.